Below are 8 T cell receptor beta chains sequenced from a single sample in a study of shared clonotypes between healthy human individuals. Data came from immunoSEQ multiplex PCR; TCRdb stores just in-frame clones and leaves some out. The sample lists around 600,000 clones; around 96% were seen once. In the naive CD8 group, cells lacked CD45RO and were positively selected for CCR7, so terminally differentiated effector memory CD45RA+ cells were left out. Sample: naive CD8+ T cells sorted from blood. These receptors all stem from a woman aged 25-40 years in good health.

The chain employs TRBV28 and TRBJ2-1; weak D call: TRBD1 (6 bases). Looked up from germline, CDR1 is MDHEN and CDR2 is SYDVKM. V lost 8 bases and J 3 bases, leaving 11 bases between the germline ends. The CDR3 is made up of 13 amino acids. The CDR3 sequence is CASFGTHYNEQFF. Here the CDR3 DNA reads TGTGCCAGCTTTGGGACACACTACAATGAGCAGTTCTTC.

The V and J genes are TRBV5-1 and TRBJ2-7; 8 bases align to TRBD2. The CDR3 is 13 amino acids. Germline CDR1 is SGHRS and CDR2 is YFSETQ. Trimming took 4 bases from V and 6 from J; bases not matched to a gene: 6. The CDR3 reads CASSASREGEQYF. The CDR3, as DNA: TGCGCCAGCAGCGCAAGCCGGGAGGGCGAGCAGTACTTC.

The J gene is TRBJ1-1, the V gene TRBV28; D is unresolved. This CDR3 comprises 14 residues. Between the trimmed V and J ends, which lost 3 bases and 2 bases, there was a span of 10 bases. Germline-derived CDR1 and CDR2 are MDHEN and SYDVKM. The CDR3: CASSFLSANTEAFF. The CDR3 nucleotides read TGTGCCAGCAGTTTTTTGTCAGCTAACACTGAAGCTTTCTTT.

This clone was recorded a few times. The chain carries TRBV9 and TRBJ2-3; 8 bases fit TRBD2. The V gene end was trimmed by 6 bases and the J gene end by 3 bases; junction bases not matched to a gene: 9. Germline V gene lookup returns CDR1 SGDLS and CDR2 YYNGEE. This CDR3 has 15 residues. CDR3 DNA sequence: TGTGCCAGCAACCCATCGGGAGGGCCTACAGATACGCAGTATTTT. Protein: CASNPSGGPTDTQYF.

About this clone: Mismatch with germline at one junction end may stem from a read error. The chain recombines TRBV18 with TRBJ2-7; the match to TRBD2 covers 7 bases. CDR1 and CDR2 from the germline V gene are KGHSH and LQKENI. CDR3 length: 14 amino acids. The CDR3 here is CASSAELANYGQYF. CDR3 coding DNA: TGTGCCAGCTCGGCCGAACTAGCGAACTACGGGCAGTACTTC.

The rearrangement uses TRBV11-2 and TRBJ2-7; D tentatively reads TRBD1 or TRBD2 (5 bases each). V lost 5 bases to trimming and J lost 1 base, with 12 bases between them. The CDR3 is made up of 14 amino acids. Germline lookup yields CDR1 SGHAT and CDR2 FQNNGV. The CDR3 nucleotides read TGTGCCAGCAGCATTTCCGGGGCTTCCTACGAGCAGTACTTC. Protein product: CASSISGASYEQYF.

The V call is TRBV7-6, the J call TRBJ2-7; unclear D gene. The CDR3 loop spans 13 amino acids. Looked up from germline, CDR1 is SGHVS and CDR2 is FNYEAQ. V was shortened by 5 bases and J by 6 bases, with 14 bases between the two germline ends. The DNA for the CDR3 is TGTGCCAGCAGCGAGCTAGATGTGATCGAGCAGTACTTC. This gives the protein CASSELDVIEQYF.

The chain links TRBV10-1 to TRBJ2-2; D not certain. The CDR3 length is 13 residues. CDR1 and CDR2 (germline): WNHNN, SYGVQD (reference sequence). The V end lost 3 bases, the J end lost 0 bases, and 2 bases lay between the germline ends. In nucleotides, the CDR3 is TGCGCCAGCAGTGAAACGAACACCGGGGAGCTGTTTTTT. Protein sequence: CASSETNTGELFF.